The entry below gives a single T cell receptor beta chain sequence along with its context. Its antigen is currently unknown. This PCR relied on a set of 60 Vbeta primers and 13 Jbeta primers. Generated by immunoSEQ multiplex PCR, the TCRdb table keeps only in-frame clones and is missing some. Among fewer than 150,000 clones listed, about 16% were seen once. These data are taken from a study of cytomegalovirus exposure and HLA in healthy donors. About the research overall: A preliminary data release comprised about 85 million unique TCRs obtained from HLA-typed donors.

Study findings and constraints: Most TCR sequences were uncommon, yet certain public TCRs appeared in many donors. The classifier reportedly diagnosed cytomegalovirus status with high sensitivity and specificity.

The CDR3 contains 15 residues. Germline CDR1 is LNHDA and CDR2 is SQIVND (reference sequence). The ends were cut back, 6 bases at V and 10 bases at J, with 22 bases in the middle. The sample taken for sequencing was PBMCs. The TCR comes from a woman aged 18-30 years in good health and CMV-seronegative. The gene calls are TRBV19 and TRBJ2-1; D may be TRBD1 (6 bases). For the CDR3, the DNA is TGTGCCAGTAGGTCCGTACAGGGCGGCCCAGGGGAGCAGTTCTTC. Translating it yields CASRSVQGGPGEQFF.